The rows below give T cell receptor beta chains drawn from one sample of a study of cytomegalovirus exposure and HLA in healthy donors. Sequenced by immunoSEQ multiplex PCR; TCRdb stores in-frame clones only, minus some. Of under 200,000 clones in the sample, 65% to 90% are singletons; the top ten hold approximately 11%. The sequenced sample was PBMCs. Receptors originate from a man between 45 and 60 years old in good health and CMV-seropositive. CDR3s include the opening cysteine and the closing phenylalanine or tryptophan. Each record gives: D gene, V gene, clone size, J gene, CDR3 protein, CDR3 DNA. D genes are given only for firm matches. Clone size, where shown, is once, few, many, or a class for clones that have expanded.

d_gene: -
v_gene: TRBV5-4
abundance: -
j_gene: TRBJ2-7
CDR3aa: CASSFMAEAYEQYF
CDR3nt: TGTGCCAGCAGCTTTATGGCGGAAGCCTACGAGCAGTACTTC

d_gene: TRBD2
v_gene: TRBV7-2
abundance: -
j_gene: TRBJ2-1
CDR3aa: CASSFLSGGVYNEQFF
CDR3nt: TGTGCCAGCAGCTTCCTTAGCGGGGGGGTTTACAATGAGCAGTTCTTC

d_gene: -
v_gene: TRBV11-1
abundance: -
j_gene: TRBJ2-2
CDR3aa: CASSLTSENTGELFF
CDR3nt: TGTGCCAGCAGCTTAACCTCAGAGAACACCGGGGAGCTGTTTTTT

d_gene: TRBD2
v_gene: TRBV11-2
abundance: once
j_gene: TRBJ2-3
CDR3aa: CASSPRGGDTDTQYF
CDR3nt: TGTGCCAGCAGCCCCCGGGGAGGGGACACAGATACGCAGTATTTT

d_gene: TRBD2
v_gene: TRBV2
abundance: once
j_gene: TRBJ2-5
CDR3aa: CASSRLAGGADGTQYF
CDR3nt: TGTGCCAGCAGCCGACTAGCGGGGGGCGCCGATGGGACCCAGTACTTC

d_gene: -
v_gene: TRBV28
abundance: -
j_gene: TRBJ2-3
CDR3aa: CASSMRDTQYF
CDR3nt: TGTGCCAGCAGTATGCGAGATACGCAGTATTTT

d_gene: TRBD1
v_gene: TRBV5-1
abundance: -
j_gene: TRBJ2-6
CDR3aa: CASSRGQSSGANVLTF
CDR3nt: TGCGCCAGCAGCCGGGGACAGAGCTCTGGGGCCAACGTCCTGACTTTC

d_gene: TRBD2
v_gene: TRBV7-3
abundance: -
j_gene: TRBJ2-1
CDR3aa: CASSPGLAGGNEQFF
CDR3nt: TGTGCCAGCAGCCCGGGACTAGCGGGAGGGAATGAGCAGTTCTTC

d_gene: TRBD2
v_gene: TRBV7-2
abundance: -
j_gene: TRBJ2-5
CDR3aa: CASAGGGETQYF
CDR3nt: TGTGCCAGCGCGGGGGGGGGAGAGACCCAGTACTTC

d_gene: TRBD2
v_gene: TRBV7-6
abundance: -
j_gene: TRBJ2-7
CDR3aa: CASSSVAGAYHEQYF
CDR3nt: TGTGCCAGCAGCTCCGTAGCGGGAGCGTACCACGAGCAGTACTTC

d_gene: TRBD2
v_gene: TRBV9
abundance: -
j_gene: TRBJ2-1
CDR3aa: CASSDSGGPNNEQFF
CDR3nt: TGTGCCAGCAGCGACAGCGGGGGCCCAAACAATGAGCAGTTCTTC

d_gene: TRBD1
v_gene: TRBV7-7
abundance: -
j_gene: TRBJ1-4
CDR3aa: CASSLGQGSEKLFF
CDR3nt: TGTGCTAGCAGCCTCGGACAGGGCAGTGAAAAACTGTTTTTT

d_gene: TRBD1
v_gene: TRBV11-2
abundance: -
j_gene: TRBJ1-2
CDR3aa: CASSATGDDGYTF
CDR3nt: TGTGCCAGCAGCGCCACAGGGGACGATGGCTACACCTTC

d_gene: TRBD2
v_gene: TRBV10-3
abundance: -
j_gene: TRBJ2-1
CDR3aa: CAISESSSGGVDEQFF
CDR3nt: TGTGCCATCAGTGAGTCGTCTAGCGGGGGGGTTGATGAGCAGTTCTTC

d_gene: TRBD1
v_gene: TRBV5-5
abundance: -
j_gene: TRBJ2-7
CDR3aa: CASSRRQGSYEQYF
CDR3nt: TGTGCCAGCAGCCGGAGACAGGGCTCCTACGAGCAGTACTTC

d_gene: TRBD2
v_gene: TRBV5-1
abundance: -
j_gene: TRBJ2-2
CDR3aa: CASSRELAAVEAGELFF
CDR3nt: TGCGCCAGCAGCAGGGAACTAGCGGCGGTCGAGGCCGGGGAGCTGTTTTTT

d_gene: -
v_gene: TRBV10-3
abundance: -
j_gene: TRBJ1-1
CDR3aa: CAISVAENTEAFF
CDR3nt: TGTGCCATCAGTGTGGCTGAGAACACTGAAGCTTTCTTT

d_gene: TRBD2
v_gene: TRBV9
abundance: -
j_gene: TRBJ2-7
CDR3aa: CASSVDPTSGMTYEQYF
CDR3nt: TGTGCCAGCAGCGTAGATCCGACTAGCGGCATGACCTACGAGCAGTACTTC

d_gene: -
v_gene: TRBV5-1
abundance: -
j_gene: TRBJ2-7
CDR3aa: CASSWGIKYEQYF
CDR3nt: TGCGCCAGCAGCTGGGGCATCAAATACGAGCAGTACTTC

d_gene: -
v_gene: TRBV19
abundance: -
j_gene: TRBJ2-2
CDR3aa: CASRLTGFNTGELFF
CDR3nt: TGTGCCAGTAGACTAACAGGGTTTAACACCGGGGAGCTGTTTTTT

d_gene: -
v_gene: TRBV7-9
abundance: -
j_gene: TRBJ2-7
CDR3aa: CASSLYHEQYF
CDR3nt: TGTGCCAGCAGCTTATATCACGAGCAGTACTTC

d_gene: TRBD1
v_gene: TRBV19
abundance: -
j_gene: TRBJ2-3
CDR3aa: CASGQGWTDTQYF
CDR3nt: TGTGCCAGCGGACAGGGGTGGACAGATACGCAGTATTTT

d_gene: TRBD1
v_gene: TRBV18
abundance: once
j_gene: TRBJ2-4
CDR3aa: CASSPAPGQGQAIQYF
CDR3nt: TGTGCCAGCTCACCAGCCCCGGGACAGGGTCAAGCCATCCAGTACTTC

d_gene: -
v_gene: TRBV4-3
abundance: -
j_gene: TRBJ1-5
CDR3aa: CASSQGATQGNQPQHF
CDR3nt: TGCGCCAGCAGCCAAGGGGCGACCCAAGGCAATCAGCCCCAGCATTTT

d_gene: -
v_gene: TRBV18
abundance: -
j_gene: TRBJ1-2
CDR3aa: CASSSDSDYGYTF
CDR3nt: TGTGCCAGCTCATCGGACAGCGACTATGGCTACACCTTC

d_gene: -
v_gene: TRBV5-4
abundance: -
j_gene: TRBJ2-1
CDR3aa: CATGIGEQFF
CDR3nt: TGTGCCACCGGGATAGGTGAGCAGTTCTTC

d_gene: -
v_gene: TRBV6-5
abundance: few
j_gene: TRBJ1-2
CDR3aa: CASNLRDHGYTF
CDR3nt: TGTGCCAGCAACCTCAGGGATCATGGCTACACCTTC

d_gene: TRBD2
v_gene: TRBV7-8
abundance: -
j_gene: TRBJ2-4
CDR3aa: CASSLAGGLSAAKNIQYF
CDR3nt: TGTGCCAGCAGCTTAGCGGGGGGGTTGTCCGCAGCCAAAAACATTCAGTACTTC

d_gene: -
v_gene: TRBV28
abundance: -
j_gene: TRBJ2-7
CDR3aa: CASSLLQGGYEQYF
CDR3nt: TGTGCCAGCAGTTTATTGCAGGGGGGTTACGAGCAGTACTTC

d_gene: -
v_gene: TRBV28
abundance: -
j_gene: TRBJ1-2
CDR3aa: CASRPPTGDYGYTF
CDR3nt: TGTGCCAGCAGGCCTCCAACGGGAGACTATGGCTACACCTTC

d_gene: -
v_gene: TRBV30
abundance: -
j_gene: TRBJ1-4
CDR3aa: CAWSVLSGPTNEKLFF
CDR3nt: TGTGCCTGGAGTGTACTCTCTGGGCCAACTAATGAAAAACTGTTTTTT

d_gene: -
v_gene: TRBV11-3
abundance: -
j_gene: TRBJ2-7
CDR3aa: CASSLKAGPYEQYF
CDR3nt: TGTGCCAGCAGCTTAAAGGCAGGGCCATACGAGCAGTACTTC

d_gene: -
v_gene: TRBV1
abundance: -
j_gene: TRBJ2-7
CDR3aa: CTSSQCLRGLAGVSVAEQYF
CDR3nt: TGCACCAGCAGCCAATGCCTAAGAGGACTAGCGGGAGTTTCAGTTGCGGAGCAGTACTTC

d_gene: TRBD2
v_gene: TRBV9
abundance: -
j_gene: TRBJ2-3
CDR3aa: CASSVRGTSGTDTQYF
CDR3nt: TGTGCCAGCAGCGTTCGAGGGACTAGCGGCACAGATACGCAGTATTTT

d_gene: TRBD1
v_gene: TRBV11-1
abundance: -
j_gene: TRBJ2-1
CDR3aa: CASSRQGAIYNEQFF
CDR3nt: TGTGCCAGCAGCCGTCAGGGGGCCATCTACAATGAGCAGTTCTTC

d_gene: -
v_gene: TRBV7-2
abundance: -
j_gene: TRBJ2-7
CDR3aa: CASSPNAYEQYF
CDR3nt: TGTGCCAGCAGCCCCAATGCCTACGAGCAGTACTTC

d_gene: TRBD1
v_gene: TRBV29-1
abundance: -
j_gene: TRBJ2-3
CDR3aa: CSVSPEGGFSKNTQYF
CDR3nt: TGCAGCGTCTCCCCGGAAGGGGGCTTCTCTAAGAATACGCAGTATTTT

d_gene: -
v_gene: TRBV28
abundance: -
j_gene: TRBJ1-4
CDR3aa: CASSLFTGQPQEKLFF
CDR3nt: TGTGCCAGCAGTTTATTCACCGGACAGCCTCAGGAAAAACTGTTTTTT

d_gene: -
v_gene: TRBV7-3
abundance: few
j_gene: TRBJ1-5
CDR3aa: CASSVSGEGQPQHF
CDR3nt: TGTGCCAGCAGCGTATCAGGGGAGGGTCAGCCCCAGCATTTT

d_gene: TRBD2
v_gene: TRBV27
abundance: few
j_gene: TRBJ2-7
CDR3aa: CASSLQAGGIYEQYF
CDR3nt: TGTGCCAGCAGTTTACAGGCGGGAGGGATCTACGAGCAGTACTTC

d_gene: TRBD1
v_gene: TRBV6-5
abundance: few
j_gene: TRBJ1-4
CDR3aa: CASSYTGGAREKLFF
CDR3nt: TGTGCCAGCAGTTACACAGGGGGCGCACGTGAAAAACTGTTTTTT

d_gene: -
v_gene: TRBV5-1
abundance: -
j_gene: TRBJ2-3
CDR3aa: CASSPRGAVSTDTQYF
CDR3nt: TGCGCCAGCAGCCCCCGGGGAGCGGTTAGCACAGATACGCAGTATTTT

d_gene: TRBD1
v_gene: TRBV5-1
abundance: many
j_gene: TRBJ2-7
CDR3aa: CASSVGTGGYEQYF
CDR3nt: TGCGCCAGCAGCGTCGGGACAGGGGGTTACGAGCAGTACTTC

d_gene: -
v_gene: TRBV9
abundance: -
j_gene: TRBJ1-3
CDR3aa: CASSVELGAGNTIYF
CDR3nt: TGTGCCAGCAGCGTAGAATTAGGGGCTGGAAACACCATATATTTT

d_gene: -
v_gene: TRBV5-1
abundance: -
j_gene: TRBJ2-1
CDR3aa: CASSWGGTDYNNEQFF
CDR3nt: TGCGCCAGCAGCTGGGGCGGAACAGATTATAACAATGAGCAGTTCTTC

d_gene: -
v_gene: TRBV6-5
abundance: -
j_gene: TRBJ1-2
CDR3aa: CASTDLGEGYTF
CDR3nt: TGTGCCAGCACTGACCTAGGGGAAGGCTACACCTTC

d_gene: -
v_gene: TRBV4-2
abundance: -
j_gene: TRBJ2-7
CDR3aa: CATLGGANEQYF
CDR3nt: TGTGCCACCCTGGGGGGGGCGAACGAGCAGTACTTC

d_gene: TRBD1
v_gene: TRBV19
abundance: -
j_gene: TRBJ2-7
CDR3aa: CASTPTGGFYEQYF
CDR3nt: TGTGCCAGTACCCCGACAGGGGGCTTTTACGAGCAGTACTTC

d_gene: -
v_gene: TRBV7-2
abundance: -
j_gene: TRBJ2-5
CDR3aa: CASSLDSVTQYF
CDR3nt: TGTGCCAGCAGCTTAGATAGTGTGACCCAGTACTTC

d_gene: TRBD2
v_gene: TRBV7-9
abundance: once
j_gene: TRBJ2-3
CDR3aa: CASSLGRVAGTDTQYF
CDR3nt: TGTGCCAGCAGCTTGGGTAGGGTAGCGGGAACAGATACGCAGTATTTT

d_gene: TRBD1
v_gene: TRBV4-3
abundance: -
j_gene: TRBJ2-1
CDR3aa: CASSQESGTGLEQFF
CDR3nt: TGCGCCAGCAGCCAAGAATCCGGGACAGGGCTTGAGCAGTTCTTC

d_gene: -
v_gene: TRBV19
abundance: -
j_gene: TRBJ2-5
CDR3aa: CASSIGGETQYF
CDR3nt: TGTGCCAGTAGTATAGGAGGAGAGACCCAGTACTTC

d_gene: TRBD1
v_gene: TRBV7-3
abundance: once
j_gene: TRBJ1-5
CDR3aa: CASSQGGGQPQHF
CDR3nt: TGTGCCAGCAGCCAGGGGGGCGGCCAGCCCCAGCATTTT

d_gene: TRBD1
v_gene: TRBV29-1
abundance: -
j_gene: TRBJ2-2
CDR3aa: CSVTGTENTGELFF
CDR3nt: TGCAGCGTGACCGGGACAGAGAACACCGGGGAGCTGTTTTTT

d_gene: TRBD1
v_gene: TRBV30
abundance: -
j_gene: TRBJ1-2
CDR3aa: CAWSVPGRGLYGYTF
CDR3nt: TGTGCCTGGAGTGTACCGGGCAGGGGGCTCTATGGCTACACCTTC